The 22 T cell receptor beta chains below were found in one sample sequenced in a study of blood T cell repertoires in COVID-19. Only in-frame clones appear in the TCRdb table, and some are missing; sequencing was by immunoSEQ multiplex PCR. The table lists over 70,000 clones, 80% of them singletons. Sequenced sample: peripheral blood. These receptors all come from a man aged 70-80 years who had recovered from COVID-19.

The rearrangement links TRBV4-1 to TRBJ1-3; D remains unclear. The CDR3 is 17 residues long. Germline-derived CDR1 and CDR2 are MGHRA and YSYEKL. V dropped 1 base and J dropped 0 bases, with 13 bases sitting between them. The CDR3 region has the DNA TGCGCCAGCAGCCAAGTCGGAGGACCGCACTCTGGAAACACCATATATTTT. It encodes CASSQVGGPHSGNTIYF.

The chain is built from TRBV11-3 and TRBJ2-1, with 11 bases lining up with TRBD2. J gave up 3 bases and V 4 bases, and 5 bases lay outside the gene matches. Per the germline V gene, CDR1 is SGHNT and CDR2 is YENEEA. This CDR3 spans 16 amino acids. Written as DNA, the CDR3 is TGTGCCAGCAGCTCTCATGGGACTAGCGGCTACAATGAGCAGTTCTTC. Its protein is CASSSHGTSGYNEQFF.

J is TRBJ2-1 and V is TRBV11-1; 7 bases are a match to TRBD1. Germline CDR1 SGHAT, CDR2 FQDESV (reference sequence). With 5 bases clipped from V and 9 bases from J, the junction kept 7 bases outside the gene matches. This CDR3 spans 13 amino acids. The CDR3 sequence is CASSPTGEREQFF. In DNA form, the CDR3 reads TGTGCCAGCAGCCCCACAGGGGAGCGTGAGCAGTTCTTC.

The rearrangement joins TRBV7-2 to TRBJ1-2; the D gene is possibly TRBD1 (5 bases). CDR1 and CDR2 from the germline V gene are SGHTA and FQGNSA. The CDR3 consists of 15 residues. V gave up 2 bases and J gave up 4 bases, with 14 bases separating them. The CDR3 loop is CASSLPWGSSYGYTF. Here the CDR3 DNA reads TGTGCCAGCAGCTTACCGTGGGGCTCTAGCTATGGCTACACCTTC.

The genes are TRBV10-3 and TRBJ2-7; 10 bases line up with TRBD1. In germline, CDR1 is ENHRY, CDR2 SYGVKD. V shed 6 bases, J shed 7 bases, and the junction held 6 bases outside the gene matches. The CDR3 contains 13 residues. CDR3 sequence (DNA): TGTGCCATCAGGGGACAGGGGATGGGGGAGCAGTACTTC. It specifies CAIRGQGMGEQYF.

The gene calls are TRBV7-2 and TRBJ1-6; D unclear. CDR1 is SGHTA, CDR2 FQGNSA, per germline. Trimming stripped 1 base from V and 5 bases from J, with 9 bases between. The length of the CDR3 is 15 residues. The CDR3 nucleotides read TGTGCCAGCAGCTTAGTATCGGGAAATAATTCACCCCTCCACTTT. It yields the protein CASSLVSGNNSPLHF.

The chain uses TRBV25-1 and TRBJ2-2, with TRBD1 matching over 7 bases. The CDR3 length is 14 residues. Germline values: CDR1 MGHDK, CDR2 SYGVNS. With V trimmed by 6 bases and J by 4 bases, 5 bases remained unmatched. The CDR3 DNA reads as TGTGCCAGCAGCCCGGGACAGACCACCGGGGAGCTGTTTTTT. Residues: CASSPGQTTGELFF.

This rearrangement joins TRBV29-1 to TRBJ2-3, with 10 bases fitting TRBD2. The CDR3 contains 16 residues. J lost 0 bases, V lost 3 bases, and 6 bases had no gene match. Germline V gene lookup returns CDR1 SQVTM and CDR2 ANQGSEA. The CDR3 reads CSVEFGLAVSTDTQYF. In nucleotides, the CDR3 is TGCAGCGTTGAGTTCGGACTAGCGGTCAGCACAGATACGCAGTATTTT.

The chain has TRBV18 and TRBJ1-1; 8 nucleotides agree with TRBD1. V trimming: 1 base; J trimming: 0 bases; junction bases outside the gene matches: 13. CDR3 length: 19 amino acids. The germline gives CDR1 KGHSH, CDR2 LQKENI. This chain's CDR3 is CASSPQVTRPGQVNTEAFF. The DNA of the CDR3 is TGTGCCAGCTCACCACAGGTAACCCGGCCGGGACAGGTGAACACTGAAGCTTTCTTT.

The chain joins TRBV28 to TRBJ2-7, with D tentatively TRBD1 (6 bases). V gave up 1 base and J gave up 3 bases, with 13 bases separating them. The CDR3 spans 15 residues. Per germline, CDR1 MDHEN and CDR2 SYDVKM. CDR3 in amino acids: CASSLSSGHYYEQYF. CDR3 coding DNA: TGTGCCAGCAGTTTATCCTCGGGACATTACTACGAGCAGTACTTC.

The chain combines TRBV10-1 with TRBJ2-5, with 10 bases that match TRBD2. The ends lost 3 bases at V and 5 bases at J; junction bases unmatched: 6. Germline V CDR1 and CDR2: WNHNN, SYGVQD (reference sequence). The CDR3 loop spans 15 amino acids. The CDR3 DNA is TGCGCCAGCAGTGAAGGTCTAGCGGGAGTGGAGACCCAGTACTTC. Its translation: CASSEGLAGVETQYF.

The gene calls are TRBV27 and TRBJ2-1; TRBD1 agrees at 7 bases. The germline CDR1 and CDR2 sequences are MNHEY and SMNVEV (reference sequence). With V trimmed by 4 bases and J by 0 bases, 15 bases remained unmatched. The CDR3 has 19 amino acids. The CDR3 is CASSSPYTTGKSSYNEQFF. The CDR3 bases are TGTGCCAGCAGTTCGCCCTACACGACAGGGAAAAGCTCCTACAATGAGCAGTTCTTC.

This clone was picked up a small number of times. The gene calls are TRBV4-2 and TRBJ2-2; tentative D call: TRBD2 (6 bases). Germline V gene sequence: CDR1 LGHNA, CDR2 YNFKEQ. CDR3 length: 16 residues. The CDR3 protein is CGPQQPGTSEGGELFF. CDR3 DNA sequence: TGTGGGCCCCAGCAGCCTGGGACTTCTGAGGGCGGGGAGCTGTTTTTT.

The sample holds one count of this clone. The chain combines TRBV7-3 with TRBJ2-1, with TRBD1 as a possible D gene (6 bases). CDR1 is SGHTA, CDR2 FQGTGA, per germline. V dropped 3 bases and J dropped 5 bases, with 17 bases sitting between them. This CDR3 has 16 amino acids. CDR3 region: CASSLPGDPTHNEQFF. The CDR3 DNA follows: TGTGCCAGCAGCTTGCCAGGGGACCCCACACACAATGAGCAGTTCTTC.

The chain carries TRBV5-6 and TRBJ2-1; D gene uncertain. V lost 5 bases and J 6 bases, leaving 12 bases between the germline ends. Germline lookup yields CDR1 SGHDT and CDR2 YYEEEE. The CDR3 contains 13 residues. The CDR3 sequence is CASSRIEPNEQFF. The CDR3 DNA follows: TGTGCCAGCAGTCGAATAGAGCCCAATGAGCAGTTCTTC.

The chain employs TRBV19 and TRBJ1-5, with 8 bases identical to TRBD1. The CDR3 contains 16 residues. J was trimmed by 0 bases and V by 6 bases; bases with no gene match: 7. CDR1 is LNHDA and CDR2 is SQIVND in the germline V gene (reference sequence). DNA for the CDR3: TGTGCCAGTAGACACAGGACAGGGTATAGCAATCAGCCCCAGCATTTT. Translating it yields CASRHRTGYSNQPQHF.

The genes are TRBV25-1 and TRBJ2-7, with D tentatively TRBD1 (6 bases). The CDR3 runs 16 residues. V lost 9 bases to trimming and J lost 0 bases, with 21 bases between them. Germline V gene lookup returns CDR1 MGHDK and CDR2 SYGVNS. The chain's CDR3 is CASSPLGTTISYEQYF. Here the CDR3 DNA reads TGTGCCAGTTCTCCTCTCGGGACAACTATCTCCTACGAGCAGTACTTC.

The chain links TRBV27 to TRBJ1-5; D is uncertain. Deletions cut 1 base from V and 1 base from J, with 5 bases between. The length of the CDR3 is 14 residues. Germline values: CDR1 MNHEY, CDR2 SMNVEV (reference sequence). The CDR3 here is CASSLLLSNQPQHF. The CDR3 DNA reads TGTGCCAGCAGTTTATTACTGAGCAATCAGCCCCAGCATTTT.

V usage is TRBV7-2 and J usage is TRBJ2-5, with a weak D call TRBD1 (5 bases). V lost 5 bases to trimming and J lost 1 base, with 11 bases between them. This CDR3 is 14 amino acids long. Germline CDR1 is SGHTA and CDR2 is FQGNSA. This CDR3 is CASSRGQGQETQYF. The CDR3 DNA sequence: TGTGCCAGCAGCCGCGGTCAGGGCCAAGAGACCCAGTACTTC.

This chain joins TRBV5-1 and TRBJ2-6; 7 nucleotides line up with TRBD2. With 0 bases clipped from V and 2 bases from J, the junction kept 2 bases outside the gene matches. This CDR3 contains 16 residues. Germline-derived CDR1 and CDR2 are SGHRS and YFSETQ. The CDR3 is CASSLGAGAGANVLTF. The CDR3 DNA sequence: TGCGCCAGCAGCTTGGGTGCGGGGGCTGGGGCCAACGTCCTGACTTTC. The whole variable domain, filled in from reference TRBV5-1 and TRBJ2-6, reads KAGVTQTPRYLIKTRGQQVTLSCSPISGHRSVSWYQQTPGQGLQFLFEYFSETQRNKGNFPGRFSGRQFSNSRSEMNVSTLELGDSALYLCASSLGAGAGANVLTFGAGSRLTVL.

The chain uses TRBV19 and TRBJ2-2; perhaps TRBD2 as D (7 bases). V was clipped by 5 bases and J by 8 bases, with 15 bases between them. Per the germline V gene, CDR1 is LNHDA and CDR2 is SQIVND (reference sequence). The CDR3 loop spans 14 amino acids. CDR3 nucleotide sequence: TGTGCCAGTAGTTCGGGGGGCGCGGCTGGGGAGCTGTTTTTT. It yields the protein CASSSGGAAGELFF.

The chain joins TRBV24-1 to TRBJ2-1, with TRBD2 identical over 9 bases. This CDR3 contains 15 residues. Looked up from germline, CDR1 is KGHDR and CDR2 is SFDVKD. Trimming at V came to 3 bases and at J to 9 bases, leaving 8 bases not matched to a gene. The DNA for the CDR3 is TGTGCCACCAGTGATCTTGGGCGGGAGGGAAGTGAGCAGTTCTTC. This encodes CATSDLGREGSEQFF.